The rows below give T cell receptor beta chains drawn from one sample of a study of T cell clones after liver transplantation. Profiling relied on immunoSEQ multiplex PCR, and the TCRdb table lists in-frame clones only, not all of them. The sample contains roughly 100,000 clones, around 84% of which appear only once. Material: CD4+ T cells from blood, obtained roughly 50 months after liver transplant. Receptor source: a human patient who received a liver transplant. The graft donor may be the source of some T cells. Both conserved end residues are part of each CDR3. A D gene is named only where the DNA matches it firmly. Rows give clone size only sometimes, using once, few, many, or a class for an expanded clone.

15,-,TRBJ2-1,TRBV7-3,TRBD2,TGTGCCAGCAGCCCCGAGGGACTAGCGGGTCATGAGCAGTTCTTC,CASSPEGLAGHEQFF
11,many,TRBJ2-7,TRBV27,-,TGTGCCAGCGGAACCCTCTCCGAGCAGTACTTC,CASGTLSEQYF
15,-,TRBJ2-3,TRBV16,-,TGTGCCAGCAGCCAATCCCGGCAGGCCGCAGATACGCAGTATTTT,CASSQSRQAADTQYF
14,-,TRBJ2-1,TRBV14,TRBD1,TGTGCCAGCAGCCAGACAGGGGGCCGCAATGAGCAGTTCTTC,CASSQTGGRNEQFF
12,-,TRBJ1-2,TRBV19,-,TGTGCCAGTAGTGGGGGGAGGATTGGCTACACCTTC,CASSGGRIGYTF
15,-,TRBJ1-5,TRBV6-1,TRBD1,TGTGCCAGCAGTGCCAGGGACAGGGGAATTCAGCCCCAGCATTTT,CASSARDRGIQPQHF
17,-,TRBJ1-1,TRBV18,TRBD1,TGTGCCAGCTCACCACTGGGGGACAGGGTCATGAACACTGAAGCTTTCTTT,CASSPLGDRVMNTEAFF
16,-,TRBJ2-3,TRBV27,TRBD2,TGTGCCAGCAGTTTAAAAGGGACTAAAGGCACAGATACGCAGTATTTT,CASSLKGTKGTDTQYF
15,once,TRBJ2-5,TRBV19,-,TGTGCCAGTAGTATAGGAGGGGGTCGCCAAGAGACCCAGTACTTC,CASSIGGGRQETQYF
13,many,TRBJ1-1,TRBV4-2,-,TGTGCCAGCAGCCAAGACACGGGACGTCGGGCTTTCTTT,CASSQDTGRRAFF
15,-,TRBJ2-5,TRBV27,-,TGTGCCAGCAGTGCCCTCAGCACCCGGGGGGAGACCCAGTACTTC,CASSALSTRGETQYF
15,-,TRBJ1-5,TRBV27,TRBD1,TGTGCCAGCAGTTTAAGAGGGGGCAGGGGTCAGCCCCAGCATTTT,CASSLRGGRGQPQHF
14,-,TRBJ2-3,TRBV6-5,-,TGTGCCAGCAGCCGCGAGGGCCGGAGAGATACGCAGTATTTT,CASSREGRRDTQYF
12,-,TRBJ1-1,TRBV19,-,TGTGCCAGTGTCGACACAAGAATTGAAGCTTTCTTT,CASVDTRIEAFF
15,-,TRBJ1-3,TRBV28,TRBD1,TGTGCCAGCGCCGGGACAGGGGGCTTAAGAAACACCATATATTTT,CASAGTGGLRNTIYF
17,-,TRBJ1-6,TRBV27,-,TGTGCCAGCAGTCCGTTAACTATGCCTGGGGGTAATTCACCCCTCCACTTT,CASSPLTMPGGNSPLHF
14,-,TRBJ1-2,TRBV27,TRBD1,TGTGCCACCGCCCCGGGACAGGGGGCGGTTGGCTACACCTTC,CATAPGQGAVGYTF
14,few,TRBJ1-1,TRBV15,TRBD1,TGTGCCACCAGCAGAACAGGGGGTAGAACTGAAGCTTTCTTT,CATSRTGGRTEAFF
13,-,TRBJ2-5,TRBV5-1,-,TGCGCCAGCAGCTCCGGGGCGGGAGAGACCCAGTACTTC,CASSSGAGETQYF
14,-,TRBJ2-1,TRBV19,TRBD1,TGTGCCAGTAAGCCCCAGGGGGCAAGCAATGAGCAGTTCTTC,CASKPQGASNEQFF
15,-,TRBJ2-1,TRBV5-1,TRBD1,TGCGCCAGCACCCCAGGGGGTGCCTACTACACTGAGCAGTTCTTC,CASTPGGAYYTEQFF
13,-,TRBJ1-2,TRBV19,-,TGTGCCAGTAGTATGAGGCAGATGCGGGGCTACACCTTC,CASSMRQMRGYTF
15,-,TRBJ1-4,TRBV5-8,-,TGTGCCAGCAGCCTACAAACAGGGAGGCTTGAAAAACTGTTTTTT,CASSLQTGRLEKLFF
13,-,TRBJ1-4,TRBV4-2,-,TGTGCCAGCAGAACACAGGGTGGGGAAAAACTGTTTTTT,CASRTQGGEKLFF
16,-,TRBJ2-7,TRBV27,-,TGTGCCAGCAGTTTATCGATGGCCCGAGGGTCCTACGAGCAGTACTTC,CASSLSMARGSYEQYF
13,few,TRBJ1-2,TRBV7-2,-,TGTGCCAGCAGCTTAGCGACGAGCTATGGCTACACCTTC,CASSLATSYGYTF
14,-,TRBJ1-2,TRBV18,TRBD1,TGTGCCAGCTCACCACGGACAGGGAAGGATGGCTACACCTTC,CASSPRTGKDGYTF
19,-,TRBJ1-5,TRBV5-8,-,TGTGCCAGCAGAGGGGGTGGAATCGGGGGCTACGGCGGCAATCAGCCCCAGCATTTT,CASRGGGIGGYGGNQPQHF
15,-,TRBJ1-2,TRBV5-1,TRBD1,TGCGCCAGCAGCTTGGAGACAGGGCTAAACTATGGCTACACCTTC,CASSLETGLNYGYTF
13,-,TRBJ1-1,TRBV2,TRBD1,TGTGCCAGCAGTGGGGACAGGTACACTGAAGCTTTCTTT,CASSGDRYTEAFF
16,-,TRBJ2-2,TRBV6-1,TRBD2,TGTGCCAGCAGTGCTAGCGGGAGGACAAACACCGGGGAGCTGTTTTTT,CASSASGRTNTGELFF
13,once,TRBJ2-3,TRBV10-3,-,TGTGCCACAGGTGAGATTTTCGGAGATACGCAGTATTTT,CATGEIFGDTQYF
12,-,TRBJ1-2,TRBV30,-,TGTGGGATAAGAGGGATCCCTAGTGGCTACACCTTC,CGIRGIPSGYTF
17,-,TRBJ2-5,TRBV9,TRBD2,TGTGCCAGCAGCTTCCGTCCGGCTAGCGGGGGCCAAGAGACCCAGTACTTC,CASSFRPASGGQETQYF
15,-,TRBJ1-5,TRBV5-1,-,TGCGCCAGCAGCTTGGGGGACCTGCCCGATCAGCCCCAGCATTTT,CASSLGDLPDQPQHF
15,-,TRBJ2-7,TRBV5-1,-,TGCGCCAGCAGCCCGCAGGGGTCTTTCACCTACGAGCAGTACTTC,CASSPQGSFTYEQYF
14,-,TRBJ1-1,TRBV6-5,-,TGTGCCAGCAGTTACTCGAGAACGTTCTACGAAGCTTTCTTT,CASSYSRTFYEAFF
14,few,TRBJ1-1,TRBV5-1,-,TGCGCCAGCAGCTTGGCCACAGGGAGCGGCGGAGCTTTCTTT,CASSLATGSGGAFF